These 11 T cell receptor beta chains originate from one sample sequenced in a study of regulatory T cells in long-lasting Graves disease. The sample's time point: newly diagnosed GD, antithyroid drugs for less than 3 months. There was RNA extracted from PBMCs, and the TCR library was made from it. Arm-PCR with iRepertoire HTBI primers amplified the CDR3 regions for these TCR beta libraries. TCRdb processed the multiplex PCR reads anew with MiXCR; each CDR3 protein has one entry. The sample has under 800,000 distinct CDR3 sequences; roughly 15% are singletons. The same specimen was also included in a second study, on T cells in Graves' hyperthyroidism and ophthalmopathy.

The source was peripheral blood mononuclear cells (PBMCs), collected at new diagnosis, from a patient treated with antithyroid drugs. These receptors were collected from a woman under 40 with Graves disease.

This clonotype was seen a handful of times. The chain couples TRBV5-1 to TRBJ1-4; D is uncertain. Trimming stripped 0 bases from V and 8 bases from J, with 14 bases between. Germline V gene lookup returns CDR1 SGHRS and CDR2 YFSETQ. The CDR3 length is 15 residues. The DNA of the CDR3 is TGCGCCAGCAGCTTGGAGCGGCGTCCTGAGGAAAAACTGTTTTTT. Its protein is CASSLERRPEEKLFF.

This clonotype turned up a few times. The chain couples TRBV25-1 to TRBJ1-1, with D maybe TRBD1 (5 bases). Germline CDR1 reads MGHDK; CDR2 reads SYGVNS. The CDR3 is made up of 13 amino acids. V was trimmed by 8 bases and J by 4 bases, leaving 14 bases between them. CDR3 DNA: TGTGCCAGCGGCGGCAGGGTTGGCACTGAAGCTTTCTTT. This gives the protein CASGGRVGTEAFF.

In this sample, this clonotype turned up a few times. The chain links TRBV6-1 to TRBJ2-7; the D is unclear. The CDR3 has 14 residues. Germline values: CDR1 MNHNS, CDR2 SASEGT. The germline V and J ends were trimmed by 11 bases and 7 bases, with 24 bases remaining between them. This CDR3 is CASSPASRRGEQYF. In DNA form, the CDR3 reads TGTGCCTCCAGTCCGGCAAGCCGTAGAGGAGAGCAGTACTTC.

This clonotype came up many times. The J gene is TRBJ1-4, the V gene TRBV6-5; 7 bases align to TRBD1. The CDR3 runs to 14 residues. V shed 2 bases and J 7 bases; nucleotides not matched to a gene: 4. The germline CDR1 and CDR2 sequences are MNHEY and SVGAGI. As DNA, the CDR3 is TGTGCCAGCAGTTACGGGACAGTGGGTGAAAAACTGTTTTTT. Its protein product is CASSYGTVGEKLFF.

J is TRBJ2-2 and V is TRBV20-1; D gene ambiguous. Germline assignment: CDR1 DFQATT and CDR2 SNEGSKA (reference sequence). CDR3 length: 13 amino acids. For the CDR3, the DNA is TGCAGCCTGACATCTACCGGCACCGGGGAGCTGTTTTTT. Translating gives CSLTSTGTGELFF.

This clonotype was detected a few times. This chain connects TRBV20-1 to TRBJ2-7, with TRBD2 identical over 15 bases. The CDR3 contains 18 residues. The germline CDR1 and CDR2 sequences are DFQATT and SNEGSKA (reference sequence). With V trimmed by 5 bases and J by 0 bases, 11 bases remained unmatched. The CDR3 sequence: CSAWPGLAGGTSSYEQYF. The CDR3 DNA reads TGCAGTGCTTGGCCGGGACTAGCGGGAGGTACCAGCTCCTACGAGCAGTACTTC.

This chain links TRBV5-1 with TRBJ2-7; tentatively, D is TRBD2 (5 bases). The germline V gene has CDR1 SGHRS and CDR2 YFSETQ. This CDR3 comprises 15 residues. V dropped 0 bases and J dropped 6 bases, with 16 bases sitting between them. The CDR3 here is CASSLDADLGSEQYF. CDR3 in DNA: TGCGCCAGCAGCTTGGACGCGGACCTGGGGAGCGAGCAGTACTTC. The full variable domain, its missing parts supplied by reference TRBV5-1 and TRBJ2-7, is KAGVTQTPRYLIKTRGQQVTLSCSPISGHRSVSWYQQTPGQGLQFLFEYFSETQRNKGNFPGRFSGRQFSNSRSEMNVSTLELGDSALYLCASSLDADLGSEQYFGPGTRLTVT.

The rearrangement uses TRBV29-1 and TRBJ2-1; TRBD1 is a possible D gene (7 bases). CDR3 length equals 18 residues. Trimming took off 7 bases at V and 0 bases at J, with 25 bases between the two ends. The germline gives CDR1 SQVTM, CDR2 ANQGSEA. CDR3 residues: CSARGGTELIFSYNEQFF. DNA for the CDR3: TGCAGCGCCAGGGGCGGGACAGAACTAATTTTCTCCTACAATGAGCAGTTCTTC.

This clonotype was counted only a few times. The rearrangement links TRBV6-2 or TRBV6-3 to TRBJ1-5; 8 bases fit TRBD1. The CDR3 runs to 16 residues. The ends lost 4 bases at V and 4 bases at J; junction bases unmatched: 9. CDR1 is MNHEY and CDR2 is SVGEGT in the germline V gene. CDR3 loop: CASSSDRGDENQPQHF. CDR3 coding DNA: TGTGCCAGCAGTTCCGACAGGGGCGACGAAAATCAGCCCCAGCATTTT.

This clonotype was seen many times. The gene calls are TRBV29-1 and TRBJ1-2, with 8 nucleotides matching TRBD1. This CDR3 has 13 residues. Trimming cost V 3 bases and J 7 bases; bases outside gene matches: 7. Per the germline V gene, CDR1 is SQVTM and CDR2 is ANQGSEA. The CDR3 region has the DNA TGCAGCGTTGAGCTGACAGGGGTTGGTGGCTACACCTTC. It codes for CSVELTGVGGYTF.

In its sample, this clonotype was seen a few times. CDR3 DNA: TGTGCCAGTAGTATAGCCAGGAGAGCTTTCTTT. Translated, it gives CASSIARRAFF. The chain employs TRBV19 and TRBJ1-1; D is unresolved. CDR1 is LNHDA and CDR2 is SQIVND in the germline V gene (reference sequence). V was shortened by 1 base and J by 10 bases, with 7 bases between the two germline ends. The CDR3 is 11 residues long. Together with reference TRBV19 and TRBJ1-1, the CDR3 gives the full variable domain: DGGITQSPKYLFRKEGQNVTLSCEQNLNHDAMYWYRQDPGQGLRLIYYSQIVNDFQKGDIAEGYSVSREKKESFPLTVTSAQKNPTAFYLCASSIARRAFFGQGTRLTVV.